A single sample gave rise to the 31 T cell receptor beta chains below, sequenced in a study of blood T cell repertoires in COVID-19. Libraries were prepared by immunoSEQ multiplex PCR; TCRdb keeps only in-frame clonotypes and omits some of them. The data show about 190,000 clones, 70% to 90% seen once. What was sequenced was peripheral blood. These receptor sequences come from a man aged 30-40 years with acute or convalescent COVID-19.

This chain uses TRBV5-1 with TRBJ1-1, with D possibly TRBD1 on 5 matching bases. Germline CDR1 and CDR2: SGHRS and YFSETQ. Between the trimmed V and J ends, which lost 4 bases and 1 base, there was a span of 11 bases. This CDR3 is 14 amino acids long. For the CDR3, the DNA is TGCGCCAGCAGCCGGGGGACGGCGAACACTGAAGCTTTCTTT. Its protein is CASSRGTANTEAFF. The complete variable domain, with remaining parts taken from reference TRBV5-1 and TRBJ1-1, reads KAGVTQTPRYLIKTRGQQVTLSCSPISGHRSVSWYQQTPGQGLQFLFEYFSETQRNKGNFPGRFSGRQFSNSRSEMNVSTLELGDSALYLCASSRGTANTEAFFGQGTRLTVV.

The chain joins TRBV4-1 to TRBJ2-7; TRBD1 matches at 8 bases. The junction had 23 bases not matched to a gene; V was cut back by 1 base and J by 6 bases. CDR3 length: 20 amino acids. Germline CDR1 MGHRA, CDR2 YSYEKL. The CDR3 loop is CASSQVSARQGRLNFAEQYF. Written as DNA, the CDR3 is TGCGCCAGCAGCCAAGTATCAGCGAGACAGGGGCGACTAAATTTTGCCGAGCAGTACTTC.

The V call is TRBV10-2, the J call TRBJ2-1; 10 bases map to TRBD2. This CDR3 is built from 15 residues. With V trimmed by 4 bases and J by 3 bases, 3 bases remained unmatched. The germline V gene encodes CDR1 WSHSY and CDR2 SAAADI. CDR3 sequence: CASSARLAGYNEQFF. The CDR3, as DNA: TGCGCCAGCAGTGCGCGACTAGCGGGCTACAATGAGCAGTTCTTC.

The chain carries TRBV16 and TRBJ1-5; 7 nucleotides align to TRBD1. The CDR3 extends over 14 amino acids. Germline V lookup: CDR1 KGHSY, CDR2 FQNENV. Losses at the gene ends were 6 bases for V and 4 bases for J; bases not matched to a gene: 6. The CDR3 DNA is TGTGCCAGCAGGGAGGGACAGTTAAATCAGCCCCAGCATTTT. It codes for CASREGQLNQPQHF.

This chain joins TRBV10-2 and TRBJ2-3; D is unclear. There are 14 residues in the CDR3. Germline CDR1 and CDR2: WSHSY and SAAADI. V lost 8 bases and J 4 bases, leaving 16 bases between the germline ends. The CDR3 region is CASVSRPPADTQYF. The DNA of the CDR3 is TGCGCCAGCGTTTCTAGGCCCCCCGCAGATACGCAGTATTTT.

The chain employs TRBV28 and TRBJ2-1, with 9 nucleotides matching TRBD2. V lost 5 bases and J lost 7; bases outside the gene matches: 9. Per germline, CDR1 MDHEN and CDR2 SYDVKM. This CDR3 is 15 amino acids long. The chain's CDR3 is CASSTGGSGSNEQFF. CDR3 DNA sequence: TGTGCCAGCAGTACCGGGGGTAGCGGGAGTAATGAGCAGTTCTTC.

This chain uses TRBV18 with TRBJ1-3; D might be TRBD1 (5 bases). Per germline, CDR1 KGHSH and CDR2 LQKENI. V was shortened by 3 bases and J by 0 bases, with 12 bases between the two germline ends. This CDR3 spans 16 amino acids. DNA for the CDR3: TGTGCCAGCTCACCGGAAAGGGGAAGCTCTGGAAACACCATATATTTT. This sequence encodes CASSPERGSSGNTIYF.

The chain uses TRBV3-1 (or the pseudogene TRBV3-2) and TRBJ2-7, with D tentatively TRBD2 (6 bases). Between the trimmed V and J ends, which lost 0 bases and 7 bases, there was a span of 13 bases. Per the germline V gene, CDR1 is LGHDT and CDR2 is YNNKEL (reference sequence). This CDR3 has 14 residues. CDR3 sequence (DNA): TGTGCCAGCAGCCAAGATCGTGGGGGGAGGGAGCAGTACTTC. Translating gives CASSQDRGGREQYF.

This clone was observed once. The V call is TRBV4-2, the J call TRBJ2-7, with 8 bases matching TRBD2. After removal of 1 base from V and 4 bases from J, the junction contained 9 bases not matched to a gene. The CDR3 sequence is 16 residues long. Germline loops: CDR1 LGHNA, CDR2 YNFKEQ. This CDR3 reads CASSQGTTSGVYEQYF. The CDR3 DNA sequence: TGTGCCAGCAGCCAAGGAACCACTAGCGGAGTTTACGAGCAGTACTTC.

The genes are TRBV7-9 and TRBJ2-3; maybe TRBD2 (5 bases). The CDR3 runs 14 residues. Germline loops: CDR1 SEHNR, CDR2 FQNEAQ (reference sequence). V lost 5 bases and J 4 bases, leaving 13 bases between the germline ends. This CDR3 is CASSLNQLADTQYF. CDR3 nucleotide sequence: TGTGCCAGCAGCCTAAATCAACTAGCAGATACGCAGTATTTT.

This chain links TRBV6-5 with TRBJ2-7; weak D call: TRBD1 (6 bases). V gave up 6 bases and J gave up 3 bases, with 18 bases separating them. Per the germline V gene, CDR1 is MNHEY and CDR2 is SVGAGI. The CDR3 is 15 residues long. CDR3 in DNA: TGTGCCAGCAGGATTCTGGACAGCGAAATCTACGAGCAGTACTTC. Translated: CASRILDSEIYEQYF.

V gene TRBV28 combines with J gene TRBJ2-4, with 9 bases fitting TRBD2. Germline trimming cut 7 bases from V and 6 bases from J; bases unmatched to any gene: 16. Germline CDR1 MDHEN, CDR2 SYDVKM. The CDR3 length is 17 residues. CDR3 amino acids: CASTTWSRSGGINIQYF. CDR3 in DNA: TGTGCCAGCACCACATGGTCCAGGAGCGGGGGGATAAACATTCAGTACTTC.

The CDR3 DNA reads TGTGCCAGTAGTATGACTAGTCGACCCTCCTACGAGCAGTACTTC. Amino acid sequence: CASSMTSRPSYEQYF. The V and J genes are TRBV19 and TRBJ2-7; perhaps TRBD2 as D (6 bases). The CDR3 covers 15 residues. Looked up from germline, CDR1 is LNHDA and CDR2 is SQIVND (reference sequence). Trimming stripped 3 bases from V and 0 bases from J, with 12 bases between.

This clone was recorded only once. V is TRBV6-4 and J is TRBJ2-7; the D gene is possibly TRBD2 (5 bases). Germline CDR1 and CDR2: MRHNA and SNTAGT. The CDR3 extends over 13 amino acids. The V end lost 4 bases, the J end lost 3 bases, and 10 bases lay between the germline ends. The CDR3: CASSVRTDYEQYF. CDR3 DNA sequence: TGTGCCAGCAGTGTAAGGACTGACTACGAGCAGTACTTC.

This chain links TRBV6-6 with TRBJ2-7; 12 bases match TRBD2. CDR3 length: 16 amino acids. CDR1 is MNHNY and CDR2 is SVGAGI in the germline V gene (reference sequence). J was trimmed by 4 bases and V by 6 bases; bases with no gene match: 10. CDR3 amino acids: CASSLGLAGSGYEQYF. The CDR3 DNA reads TGTGCCAGCAGCCTCGGACTAGCGGGATCGGGGTACGAGCAGTACTTC.

The chain carries TRBV30 and TRBJ1-3; 7 positions match TRBD1. V lost 3 bases, J lost 5 bases, and 7 bases stayed unmatched. Germline lookup yields CDR1 GTSNPN and CDR2 SVGIG (reference sequence). There are 14 residues in the CDR3. The CDR3 region is CAWRETGVRNTIYF. CDR3 bases: TGTGCCTGGAGGGAAACAGGGGTTCGAAACACCATATATTTT.

The chain joins TRBV3-1 (or the pseudogene TRBV3-2) to TRBJ2-7; possible D gene TRBD2, 6 bases. V shed 2 bases and J shed 7 bases, with 12 bases lying between them. Per germline, CDR1 LGHDT and CDR2 YNNKEL (reference sequence). This CDR3 is 13 amino acids long. The CDR3, as DNA: TGTGCCAGCAGCCAAACTGGGGCGGGGGAGCAGTACTTC. It specifies CASSQTGAGEQYF.

This sequence joins TRBV5-1 and TRBJ2-2, with D unclear. The germline gives CDR1 SGHRS, CDR2 YFSETQ. V shed 4 bases and J shed 4 bases, with 17 bases lying between them. The CDR3 has 16 residues. Here the CDR3 reads CASSPEPDFGTGELFF. CDR3 nucleotides: TGCGCCAGCAGCCCTGAGCCCGATTTTGGCACCGGGGAGCTGTTTTTT. The entire variable domain, with the rest obtained from reference TRBV5-1 and TRBJ2-2, is as follows: KAGVTQTPRYLIKTRGQQVTLSCSPISGHRSVSWYQQTPGQGLQFLFEYFSETQRNKGNFPGRFSGRQFSNSRSEMNVSTLELGDSALYLCASSPEPDFGTGELFFGEGSRLTVL.

The chain is built from TRBV6-2 or TRBV6-3 and TRBJ2-7; 8 bases map to TRBD1. CDR1 MNHEY and CDR2 SVGEGT come from the germline V gene. The CDR3 extends over 14 amino acids. The ends lost 0 bases at V and 3 bases at J; junction bases unmatched: 1. This CDR3 reads CASSYSGQVYEQYF. The DNA for the CDR3 is TGTGCCAGCAGTTACTCGGGACAGGTCTACGAGCAGTACTTC.

The rearrangement uses TRBV5-1 and TRBJ2-7; TRBD1 might be the D (6 bases). Trimming removed 4 bases at V and 2 bases at J, with 13 bases between. CDR3 size: 14 residues. The germline gives CDR1 SGHRS, CDR2 YFSETQ. The CDR3 spells CASSPHRDTYEQYF. The CDR3 region has the DNA TGCGCCAGCAGCCCCCACCGGGACACCTACGAGCAGTACTTC. The complete variable domain, with remaining parts taken from reference TRBV5-1 and TRBJ2-7, reads KAGVTQTPRYLIKTRGQQVTLSCSPISGHRSVSWYQQTPGQGLQFLFEYFSETQRNKGNFPGRFSGRQFSNSRSEMNVSTLELGDSALYLCASSPHRDTYEQYFGPGTRLTVT.

The V gene is TRBV5-1, the J gene TRBJ2-3; no reliable D call. There are 13 residues in the CDR3. The ends were cut back, 0 bases at V and 7 bases at J, with 9 bases in the middle. Germline CDR1 reads SGHRS; CDR2 reads YFSETQ. CDR3 in amino acids: CASSLAEENTQYF. The CDR3 bases are TGCGCCAGCAGCTTGGCAGAGGAGAATACGCAGTATTTT.

In DNA form, the CDR3 reads TGCGCCAGCAGTTCGGGAGATGAGCAGTTCTTC. Amino acids: CASSSGDEQFF. The V gene is TRBV10-1, the J gene TRBJ2-1, with D perhaps matching TRBD2 (6 bases). In germline, CDR1 is WNHNN, CDR2 SYGVQD (reference sequence). V was trimmed by 5 bases and J by 8 bases, leaving 7 bases between them. The CDR3 has 11 amino acids.

The chain employs TRBV5-6 and TRBJ2-2; 11 bases are a match to TRBD2. The CDR3 length is 16 residues. CDR1 is SGHDT, CDR2 YYEEEE, per germline. V lost 4 bases, J lost 4 bases, and 6 bases stayed unmatched. CDR3 amino acids: CASSAPGLAATGELFF. The CDR3 nucleotides read TGTGCCAGCAGCGCTCCGGGACTAGCGGCCACCGGGGAGCTGTTTTTT.

This chain links TRBV5-4 with TRBJ1-2, with 7 positions matching TRBD1. Trimming at V came to 4 bases and at J to 3 bases, leaving 24 bases not matched to a gene. CDR1 and CDR2 (germline): SGHNT, YYREEE (reference sequence). This CDR3 region has 20 residues. The DNA for the CDR3 is TGTGCCAGCAGCGAAGGCACCCACTATCTCGGGACAGTCTATGACTATGGCTACACCTTC. It yields the protein CASSEGTHYLGTVYDYGYTF. The full variable domain, rest sourced from reference TRBV5-4 and TRBJ1-2, is ETGVTQSPTHLIKTRGQQVTLRCSSQSGHNTVSWYQQALGQGPQFIFQYYREEENGRGNFPPRFSGLQFPNYSSELNVNALELDDSALYLCASSEGTHYLGTVYDYGYTFGSGTRLTVV.

This clone is a singleton in its sample. This chain connects TRBV28 to TRBJ1-5; no definite D call. Germline V gives CDR1 MDHEN, CDR2 SYDVKM. V gave up 3 bases and J gave up 7 bases, with 7 bases separating them. The CDR3 is 12 amino acids. CDR3 in amino acids: CASSLRGQPQHF. Written as DNA, the CDR3 is TGTGCCAGCAGTTTGAGAGGCCAGCCCCAGCATTTT.

The rearrangement joins TRBV6-5 to TRBJ2-5; D unclear. The CDR3 is 14 amino acids. V shed 1 base and J shed 5 bases, with 11 bases lying between them. Germline assignment: CDR1 MNHEY and CDR2 SVGAGI. The CDR3 loop reads CASSYFSVRETQYF. CDR3 in DNA: TGTGCCAGCAGTTACTTCAGCGTCCGGGAGACCCAGTACTTC.

This clone was counted once. This chain links TRBV4-2 with TRBJ2-7, with 8 bases that match TRBD2. The germline V gene has CDR1 LGHNA and CDR2 YNFKEQ. CDR3 length: 15 residues. V lost 8 bases to trimming and J lost 9 bases; unmatched junction nucleotides: 18. The CDR3 here is CASADSWASGSGQYF. The CDR3 bases are TGTGCCAGCGCAGATTCCTGGGCTAGCGGGTCGGGGCAGTACTTC.

The V call is TRBV19, the J call TRBJ2-1; TRBD2 agrees at 11 bases. CDR1 is LNHDA, CDR2 SQIVND, per germline (reference sequence). V lost 10 bases and J lost 5; bases outside the gene matches: 10. The CDR3 is 15 amino acids. The CDR3 loop reads CATLGLAGGNNEQFF. The CDR3, as DNA: TGTGCCACCCTCGGGCTAGCGGGAGGTAACAATGAGCAGTTCTTC.

There are a few counts of this clone. This sequence joins TRBV28 and TRBJ2-7; the match to TRBD1 covers 8 bases. Germline V gene data show CDR1 as MDHEN and CDR2 as SYDVKM. This CDR3 comprises 14 residues. The trim removed 7 bases at V and 3 bases at J, leaving 8 bases unmatched. The CDR3 spells CASKYRDRNYEQYF. CDR3 nucleotide sequence: TGTGCCAGCAAATACCGGGACAGGAACTACGAGCAGTACTTC.

This chain connects TRBV9 to TRBJ2-1; 13 nucleotides agree with TRBD2. The CDR3 is 18 amino acids. Germline V CDR1 and CDR2: SGDLS, YYNGEE. The V gene end was trimmed by 4 bases and the J gene end by 5 bases; junction bases not matched to a gene: 12. The CDR3 DNA reads as TGTGCCAGCAGCTCCAGGACTAGCGGGAGCAGAATTCACAATGAGCAGTTCTTC. Translating it yields CASSSRTSGSRIHNEQFF.

V is TRBV6-5 and J is TRBJ2-5, with TRBD1 matching over 8 bases. After removal of 10 bases from V and 5 bases from J, the junction contained 15 bases not matched to a gene. CDR3 length: 15 residues. Germline CDR1 is MNHEY and CDR2 is SVGAGI. This chain's CDR3 is CATRTGPNGGETQYF. Here the CDR3 DNA reads TGTGCCACCAGGACAGGGCCGAATGGAGGCGAGACCCAGTACTTC.